The sequence of this TCR beta chain was determined in a study of blood T cell repertoires in COVID-19. Overall study: The samples span acute and convalescent COVID-19 from the United States, Italy and Spain. From T cells, B-cell-depleted T cells, or PBMCs came the material, which was cDNA or gDNA.

As processed by the authors: The assay estimated nucleated cells by amplifying reference gene primers. Only in-frame clones appear in the TCRdb table, and some are missing; sequencing was by immunoSEQ multiplex PCR. From that table come the V and J calls and clone size; the DNA was used to work out D and trimming. The sample yields about 180,000 clones, about 83% seen once. Trimming stripped 1 base from V and 1 base from J, with 12 bases between. The CDR3 has 16 amino acids. Germline V gene lookup returns CDR1 LGHNA and CDR2 YSLEER. Sequenced: peripheral blood. The chain combines TRBV4-3 with TRBJ2-3; D possibly corresponds to TRBD2 (6 bases). The sequence was collected from a human donor in a cohort sampled during active COVID-19. The CDR3 is CASSQGVGGGTDTQYF. The CDR3 region has the DNA TGCGCCAGCAGCCAAGGAGTAGGCGGGGGCACAGATACGCAGTATTTT.